This T cell receptor beta chain emerged from a study of blood T cell repertoires in COVID-19. Some clones are missing from TCRdb's copy, which holds only in-frame ones; the method was immunoSEQ multiplex PCR. The sample consists of 85,000 to 100,000 clones, about 71% of them appearing once. Germline CDR1 SGDLS, CDR2 YYNGEE. Losses at the gene ends were 3 bases for V and 2 bases for J; bases not matched to a gene: 4. The CDR3 is 15 amino acids. The receptor was derived from a woman in her sixties in a cohort sampled during active or convalescent COVID-19. Sequencing was performed on peripheral blood. The gene calls are TRBV9 and TRBJ1-3; 8 positions match TRBD1. The CDR3 loop reads CASSAKQGAGNTIYF. CDR3 nucleotide sequence: TGTGCCAGCAGCGCCAAACAGGGGGCTGGAAACACCATATATTTT.